This T cell receptor (beta chain) appears in the sequencing data of a study of T cells in Graves' hyperthyroidism and ophthalmopathy. Study findings and constraints: The model's output predicted ophthalmopathy at a median of approximately 6.5 months prior to onset. Most thyroid clonotypes that were expanded above 0.001 also turned up in blood.

Diagnoses were made from clinical symptoms, serum measures (thyroxine and TRAb), thyroid ultrasound and orbital computed tomography. Notes on this clonotype: The antigen remains unidentified.

CDR3 length equals 15 residues. V was pared by 7 bases and J by 5 bases, with 11 bases of the junction left unmatched. Germline lookup yields CDR1 MNHNS and CDR2 SASEGT. The TCR beta CDR3 regions underwent amplification using RNA transcripts as the source. First-round RT-PCR targeting the TCR CDR3 was performed with the HTBI primer set. TCRdb processed the multiplex PCR reads anew with MiXCR; each CDR3 protein has one entry. The table has hundreds of thousands of distinct CDR3 sequences, more than 15% seen once. The chain couples TRBV6-1 to TRBJ1-5; TRBD1 matches at 7 bases. The clonotype originates from a woman aged 40 to 50 with Graves' ophthalmopathy. Material for sequencing was blood. CDR3: CASTGGQGDDQPQHF. DNA for the CDR3: TGTGCCAGCACTGGGGGTCAGGGGGACGATCAGCCCCAGCATTTT.